This T cell receptor (beta chain) was profiled in a study of T-cell reconstitution after alpha-beta-depleted transplantation in children. The trim removed 5 bases at V and 3 bases at J, leaving 11 bases unmatched. The length of the CDR3 is 17 residues. Germline V gene sequence: CDR1 SGHVS, CDR2 FQNEAQ. Unique molecular identifiers were used in preparing the TCRbeta library. TCRdb used MiXCR to reprocess the PCR reads, holding one entry per CDR3 protein. The table records approximately 200,000 distinct CDR3 sequences, around 5.9% of them present only once. The table lists this clonotype with a few counts.

The sample consisted of PBMCs, taken before TCRalphabeta/CD19-depleted stem cell transplant. The receptor comes from a girl under three years old with combined immunodeficiency, due to receive a stem cell transplant. The rearrangement joins TRBV7-8 to TRBJ2-4, with 9 bases aligning to TRBD2. In DNA, the CDR3 is TGTGCCAGCAGCCTATCTCTGCGGGGGGGCGGCAAAAACATTCAGTACTTC. It is translated as CASSLSLRGGGKNIQYF.